The next 8 T cell receptor beta chains were all read from a single sample in a study of cytotoxic CD8 clonotypes in ibrutinib-treated CLL. Only in-frame clones appear in the TCRdb table, and some are missing; sequencing was by immunoSEQ multiplex PCR. Of approximately 100,000 clones in the sample, approximately 78% are singletons; the top ten hold around 32%. Here the sequenced sample was PBMCs, taken after 12 months of ibrutinib treatment. These receptors all come from a human donor with chronic lymphocytic leukemia.

The chain employs TRBV19 and TRBJ1-5; D unclear. This CDR3 is built from 15 residues. Looked up from germline, CDR1 is LNHDA and CDR2 is SQIVND (reference sequence). V was cut by 0 bases and J by 3 bases, with 9 bases left in between. The CDR3 here is CASSIEGGTNQPQHF. Written as DNA, the CDR3 is TGTGCCAGTAGTATAGAAGGAGGAACCAATCAGCCCCAGCATTTT.

The chain has TRBV2 and TRBJ1-2; 7 bases line up with TRBD1. Germline CDR1 is SNHLY and CDR2 is FYNNEI. This CDR3 spans 14 amino acids. V lost 5 bases to trimming and J lost 4 bases; unmatched junction nucleotides: 7. CDR3 DNA sequence: TGTGCCAGCAGTTACAGGGGTGAGGGCTATGGCTACACCTTC. This sequence encodes CASSYRGEGYGYTF.

DNA for the CDR3: TGCGCCAGCAGCCAAGGAAGACTGGGTATAGATGGCTACACCTTC. Its protein is CASSQGRLGIDGYTF. The chain has TRBV4-1 and TRBJ1-2; D ambiguous. The germline V gene has CDR1 MGHRA and CDR2 YSYEKL. Trimming stripped 1 base from V and 6 bases from J, with 15 bases between. This CDR3 contains 15 residues.

V is TRBV6-1 and J is TRBJ1-2, with 9 bases fitting TRBD1. Germline V gives CDR1 MNHNS, CDR2 SASEGT. The length of the CDR3 is 14 residues. J was trimmed by 13 bases and V by 4 bases; bases with no gene match: 13. CDR3 in DNA: TGTGCCAGCAGTGGGGGGACCGGGACAGGGCAGGCCACCTTC. This gives the protein CASSGGTGTGQATF.

The gene calls are TRBV5-1 and TRBJ1-6; D perhaps matches TRBD1 (5 bases). The CDR3 has 18 amino acids. Trimming left V 0 bases short and J 9 bases short, with 22 bases between. From germline, CDR1 is SGHRS and CDR2 YFSETQ. DNA of the CDR3: TGCGCCAGCAGCTTGGTTTCCGTCAGCAGGGTAGGTGCTTCACCCCTCCACTTT. This encodes CASSLVSVSRVGASPLHF.

The chain combines TRBV9 with TRBJ1-6; no firm D call. The V gene lost 7 bases and the J gene lost 6 bases, with 17 bases spanning the gap. The CDR3 consists of 15 residues. Germline V gene data show CDR1 as SGDLS and CDR2 as YYNGEE. CDR3 in amino acids: CASRHFRGINSPLHF. CDR3 nucleotides: TGTGCCAGCCGCCATTTTCGCGGGATTAATTCACCCCTCCACTTT.

This rearrangement joins TRBV28 to TRBJ2-5, with D perhaps given as TRBD1 or TRBD2 (6 bases each). The CDR3 runs to 15 residues. Trimming pared 6 bases from V and 5 bases from J, leaving 19 bases between. CDR1 and CDR2 from the germline V gene are MDHEN and SYDVKM. The CDR3 coding sequence is TGTGCCAGCAGCCCCTCCGGTACGGGGGCGGAGACCCAGTACTTC. Its translation is CASSPSGTGAETQYF.

This clone was counted only a few times. Other nucleotide sequences in the sample specify the same CDR3. The chain employs TRBV5-4 and TRBJ2-7; D ambiguous. The CDR3 runs 12 residues. Trimming left V 0 bases short and J 3 bases short, with 4 bases between. Germline V gene sequence: CDR1 SGHNT, CDR2 YYREEE (reference sequence). Written as DNA, the CDR3 is TGTGCCAGCAGCTTGGTAGGCTACGAGCAGTACTTC. Translation gives CASSLVGYEQYF.